The 28 T cell receptor beta chains in this list originate from one sample, sequenced in a study of radiation and T cells in renal cell carcinoma. Sample time point: baseline pretreatment blood. Indicated treatment: 15 Gy SBRT to primary tumor, nephrectomy 4 weeks later. Generated by immunoSEQ multiplex PCR, the TCRdb table keeps only in-frame clones and is missing some. The table shows tens of thousands of clones, with 82% occurring only once. The sequencing used blood, collected from a patient whose treatment included radiotherapy and nephrectomy. These receptors originate from a man in his 60s with renal cell carcinoma.

V usage is TRBV28 and J usage is TRBJ1-4; TRBD1 might be the D (6 bases). The CDR3 loop spans 16 amino acids. Germline CDR1 reads MDHEN; CDR2 reads SYDVKM. V lost 7 bases to trimming and J lost 4 bases, with 19 bases between them. CDR3 DNA: TGTGCCAGCACCCCGGGGGCGGCCAACCTTAATGAAAAACTGTTTTTT. It codes for CASTPGAANLNEKLFF.

The J gene is TRBJ1-1, the V gene TRBV29-1; D perhaps matches TRBD1 (5 bases). Trimming stripped 7 bases from V and 3 bases from J, with 12 bases between. This CDR3 is built from 12 residues. Germline CDR1 reads SQVTM; CDR2 reads ANQGSEA. The CDR3 DNA follows: TGCAGCGCCGTATGGGGGGACACTGAAGCTTTCTTT. Its protein is CSAVWGDTEAFF.

This chain joins TRBV5-4 and TRBJ1-2; D is perhaps TRBD1 (5 bases). The germline V gene has CDR1 SGHNT and CDR2 YYREEE (reference sequence). The CDR3 loop spans 12 amino acids. Trimming pared 0 bases from V and 7 bases from J, leaving 7 bases between. Here the CDR3 DNA reads TGTGCCAGCAGCTTGGACGGGGGTGGCTACACCTTC. It is translated as CASSLDGGGYTF.

V is TRBV6-5 and J is TRBJ2-2; 7 nucleotides agree with TRBD2. CDR3 length: 15 amino acids. Germline trimming cut 4 bases from V and 7 bases from J; bases unmatched to any gene: 9. Germline loops: CDR1 MNHEY, CDR2 SVGAGI. The CDR3 coding sequence is TGTGCCAGCAGTTTACGGGGGAGGGCCAACGGGGAGCTGTTTTTT. Translated, it gives CASSLRGRANGELFF.

The chain is built from TRBV9 and TRBJ1-1; D is undetermined. This CDR3 spans 15 amino acids. V lost 0 bases, J lost 0 bases, and 9 bases lay in between. Germline CDR1 SGDLS, CDR2 YYNGEE. The CDR3 DNA sequence: TGTGCCAGCAGCGTAGGCCCCCTCCTGAACACTGAAGCTTTCTTT. Translated: CASSVGPLLNTEAFF.

The chain joins TRBV28 to TRBJ2-4; 11 bases agree with TRBD1. The J segment lost 9 bases and the V segment lost 5 bases, leaving 9 bases of the junction unmatched. Looked up from germline, CDR1 is MDHEN and CDR2 is SYDVKM. The length of the CDR3 is 15 residues. The CDR3 spells CASSLAGTGGGIQYF. CDR3 bases: TGTGCCAGCAGTCTGGCGGGGACAGGGGGGGGCATTCAGTACTTC.

The chain recombines TRBV28 with TRBJ1-2, with D hard to call. Trimming took 4 bases from V and 8 from J, leaving 14 bases between them. Looked up from germline, CDR1 is MDHEN and CDR2 is SYDVKM. The CDR3 loop spans 13 amino acids. The CDR3 DNA is TGTGCCAGCAGTTCCCTTCCAGGCTGGGGCTACACCTTC. It specifies CASSSLPGWGYTF.

V is TRBV7-2 and J is TRBJ2-2; unclear D gene. This CDR3 contains 13 residues. Trimming removed 9 bases at V and 0 bases at J, with 8 bases between. Germline CDR1 is SGHTA and CDR2 is FQGNSA. The CDR3 region has the DNA TGTGCCAGTCAGCGCCCGAACACCGGGGAGCTGTTTTTT. This codes for CASQRPNTGELFF.

The V and J genes are TRBV7-2 and TRBJ1-2; weak D call: TRBD1 (6 bases). Germline V gene sequence: CDR1 SGHTA, CDR2 FQGNSA. V was clipped by 4 bases and J by 7 bases, with 22 bases between them. The CDR3 is 16 residues long. CDR3 amino acids: CASSSVVGGGSIGYTF. The CDR3 DNA is TGTGCCAGCAGCTCAGTAGTTGGGGGCGGGTCAATTGGCTACACCTTC.

The rearrangement uses TRBV2 and TRBJ1-6; TRBD1 might be the D (5 bases). The CDR3 has 15 amino acids. The ends were cut back, 0 bases at V and 9 bases at J, with 12 bases in the middle. Germline V CDR1 and CDR2: SNHLY, FYNNEI. The CDR3 here is CASSEARQGRSPLHF. The CDR3 DNA follows: TGTGCCAGCAGTGAAGCGCGTCAGGGCCGTTCACCCCTCCACTTT.

This rearrangement joins TRBV5-1 to TRBJ1-2; no clear D. The CDR3 length is 12 residues. Germline CDR1 reads SGHRS; CDR2 reads YFSETQ. The V end was cut by 0 bases, the J end by 5 bases, with 5 bases between. In nucleotides, the CDR3 is TGCGCCAGCAGCTTGGAGAGGTATGGCTACACCTTC. The encoded protein is CASSLERYGYTF. Filled out from reference TRBV5-1 and TRBJ1-2, the complete variable domain reads KAGVTQTPRYLIKTRGQQVTLSCSPISGHRSVSWYQQTPGQGLQFLFEYFSETQRNKGNFPGRFSGRQFSNSRSEMNVSTLELGDSALYLCASSLERYGYTFGSGTRLTVV.

This sequence joins TRBV2 and TRBJ1-2, with D possibly being TRBD1 (6 bases). This CDR3 contains 15 residues. Germline V gene lookup returns CDR1 SNHLY and CDR2 FYNNEI. Between the trimmed V and J ends, which lost 7 bases and 5 bases, there was a span of 20 bases. The DNA of the CDR3 is TGTGCCAGCAACCTACTGGGCAGGGGCAATTATGGCTACACCTTC. Translating gives CASNLLGRGNYGYTF.

The chain joins TRBV6-5 to TRBJ1-4; D remains ambiguous. There are 15 residues in the CDR3. CDR1 and CDR2 (germline): MNHEY, SVGAGI. V lost 4 bases, J lost 7 bases, and 16 bases lay in between. The CDR3 spells CASSLEGIDGEKLFF. The CDR3 region has the DNA TGTGCCAGCAGTTTGGAGGGTATCGATGGTGAAAAACTGTTTTTT.

The sample holds a few counts of this clone. The chain carries TRBV29-1 and TRBJ1-1; D is unclear. This CDR3 has 13 amino acids. Germline CDR1 is SQVTM and CDR2 is ANQGSEA. The V and J ends lost 4 bases and 4 bases respectively, with 13 bases between them. DNA for the CDR3: TGCAGCGTTGGAGGACCTGGTGGCACTGAAGCTTTCTTT. Protein product: CSVGGPGGTEAFF. The full variable domain, completed using reference TRBV29-1 and TRBJ1-1, is SAVISQKPSRDICQRGTSLTIQCQVDSQVTMMFWYRQQPGQSLTLIATANQGSEATYESGFVIDKFPISRPNLTFSTLTVSNMSPEDSSIYLCSVGGPGGTEAFFGQGTRLTVV.

The rearrangement joins TRBV27 to TRBJ1-4; D not resolved. The CDR3 runs 14 residues. V was clipped by 2 bases and J by 6 bases, with 10 bases between them. CDR1 is MNHEY, CDR2 SMNVEV, per germline (reference sequence). CDR3 in DNA: TGTGCCAGCAGTTTAGGTTTCGGGGATGAAAAACTGTTTTTT. Translation gives CASSLGFGDEKLFF. The full variable domain, its missing parts supplied by reference TRBV27 and TRBJ1-4, is EAQVTQNPRYLITVTGKKLTVTCSQNMNHEYMSWYRQDPGLGLRQIYYSMNVEVTDKGDVPEGYKVSRKEKRNFPLILESPSPNQTSLYFCASSLGFGDEKLFFGSGTQLSVL.

J is TRBJ1-2 and V is TRBV28, with D uncertain. With 4 bases removed from V and 5 bases from J, the gap between germline ends came to 5 bases. CDR1 MDHEN and CDR2 SYDVKM come from the germline V gene. The CDR3 consists of 11 residues. The CDR3 reads CASSSGYGYTF. In nucleotides, the CDR3 is TGTGCCAGCAGTTCCGGTTATGGCTACACCTTC.

The chain employs TRBV1 and TRBJ2-2; no DNA check was done on the table's D call, TRBD2. TRBV1 is a listed pseudogene. The CDR3 contains 18 residues. In DNA form, the CDR3 reads TGCACCAGCAGGGGTTATCAGGAGCGGGAGGGCCTTACCGGGGAGCTGTTTTTT. This gives the protein CTSRGYQEREGLTGELFF.

The gene calls are TRBV11-2 and TRBJ2-1, with D possibly being TRBD1 or TRBD2 (5 bases each). Germline V gene lookup returns CDR1 SGHAT and CDR2 FQNNGV. The CDR3 covers 16 residues. V dropped 0 bases and J dropped 4 bases, with 13 bases sitting between them. CDR3: CASSLDIGTSYNEQFF. The CDR3 nucleotides are TGTGCCAGCAGCTTAGATATAGGGACCTCATACAATGAGCAGTTCTTC.

The chain employs TRBV28 and TRBJ2-7, with D possibly TRBD2 on 5 matching bases. V was pared by 6 bases and J by 5 bases, with 11 bases between. The CDR3 runs to 12 residues. Germline loops: CDR1 MDHEN, CDR2 SYDVKM. CDR3 residues: CASRRSGDEQYF. The CDR3 region has the DNA TGTGCCAGCAGACGTTCCGGGGACGAGCAGTACTTC.

This rearrangement joins TRBV5-6 to TRBJ2-3; D is uncertain. The germline gives CDR1 SGHDT, CDR2 YYEEEE. Trimming left V 4 bases short and J 2 bases short, with 14 bases between. This CDR3 region has 15 residues. The CDR3 region is CASSSVGAATDTQYF. The CDR3 DNA reads as TGTGCCAGCAGCAGCGTAGGCGCGGCCACAGATACGCAGTATTTT.

This chain uses TRBV7-9 with TRBJ2-7; D remains unclear. The CDR3 is 12 residues long. Germline V gene sequence: CDR1 SEHNR, CDR2 FQNEAQ (reference sequence). V shed 4 bases and J shed 2 bases, with 6 bases lying between them. CDR3 DNA sequence: TGTGCCAGCAGCTCGCACCCCTACGAGCAGTACTTC. It yields the protein CASSSHPYEQYF. The full variable domain, rest sourced from reference TRBV7-9 and TRBJ2-7, is DTGVSQNPRHKITKRGQNVTFRCDPISEHNRLYWYRQTLGQGPEFLTYFQNEAQLEKSRLLSDRFSAERPKGSFSTLEIQRTEQGDSAMYLCASSSHPYEQYFGPGTRLTVT.

V usage is TRBV7-9 and J usage is TRBJ2-3, with D perhaps TRBD1 or TRBD2 (5 bases each). This CDR3 has 14 amino acids. V lost 1 base and J 2 bases, leaving 7 bases between the germline ends. From germline, CDR1 is SEHNR and CDR2 FQNEAQ (reference sequence). The CDR3 bases are TGTGCCAGCAGCTTAGACGGGACCACAGATACGCAGTATTTT. This gives the protein CASSLDGTTDTQYF.

V usage is TRBV29-1 and J usage is TRBJ2-7; a possible D gene is TRBD1 (6 bases). This CDR3 has 12 amino acids. V dropped 7 bases and J dropped 4 bases, with 14 bases sitting between them. From germline, CDR1 is SQVTM and CDR2 ANQGSEA. The CDR3 DNA is TGCAGCGGGAGTGGGGGCGGGTACGAGCAGTACTTC. It translates to CSGSGGGYEQYF.

V and J are TRBV6-6 and TRBJ1-1; D is unclear. The V gene's germline CDR1 is MNHNY and CDR2 SVGAGI (reference sequence). CDR3 length: 13 residues. The germline V and J ends were trimmed by 2 bases and 4 bases, with 8 bases remaining between them. CDR3 sequence: CASSYGSGTEAFF. CDR3 DNA: TGTGCCAGCAGTTACGGGTCGGGCACTGAAGCTTTCTTT.

The chain recombines TRBV7-6 with TRBJ1-3; TRBD1 is a possible D gene (6 bases). Germline lookup yields CDR1 SGHVS and CDR2 FNYEAQ. The CDR3 runs to 16 residues. Trimming left V 1 base short and J 2 bases short, with 12 bases between. For the CDR3, the DNA is TGTGCCAGCAGCTTAGGAGGACAGCACACTGGAAACACCATATATTTT. Translated, it gives CASSLGGQHTGNTIYF.

Comments on this clone: This CDR3 is also generated by other DNA sequences in the sample. The J gene is TRBJ2-3, the V gene TRBV29-1; TRBD1 agrees at 8 bases. The CDR3 has 14 residues. V was pared by 5 bases and J by 3 bases, with 7 bases of the junction left unmatched. Germline loops: CDR1 SQVTM, CDR2 ANQGSEA. The CDR3 DNA reads TGCAGCGTTTACAGGGGGGACAGTACAGATACGCAGTATTTT. Its protein is CSVYRGDSTDTQYF.

The chain joins TRBV19 to TRBJ1-5; D is undetermined. This CDR3 is 15 amino acids long. The V end lost 1 base, the J end lost 0 bases, and 7 bases lay between the germline ends. Germline V CDR1 and CDR2: LNHDA, SQIVND (reference sequence). CDR3 residues: CASSIAEYSNQPQHF. The CDR3 nucleotides are TGTGCCAGTAGTATAGCGGAATATAGCAATCAGCCCCAGCATTTT. Filled out from reference TRBV19 and TRBJ1-5, the complete variable domain reads DGGITQSPKYLFRKEGQNVTLSCEQNLNHDAMYWYRQDPGQGLRLIYYSQIVNDFQKGDIAEGYSVSREKKESFPLTVTSAQKNPTAFYLCASSIAEYSNQPQHFGDGTRLSIL.

The chain has TRBV7-9 and TRBJ1-2, with TRBD1 matching over 8 bases. The germline gives CDR1 SEHNR, CDR2 FQNEAQ (reference sequence). This CDR3 comprises 11 residues. The V segment lost 11 bases and the J segment 7 bases; nucleotides outside the gene matches: 6. CDR3 sequence reads: CAGQGAGGYTF. The CDR3 nucleotides are TGTGCCGGACAGGGAGCAGGTGGCTACACCTTC. Together with reference TRBV7-9 and TRBJ1-2, the CDR3 gives the full variable domain: DTGVSQNPRHKITKRGQNVTFRCDPISEHNRLYWYRQTLGQGPEFLTYFQNEAQLEKSRLLSDRFSAERPKGSFSTLEIQRTEQGDSAMYLCAGQGAGGYTFGSGTRLTVV.